This T cell receptor beta chain came from a study of blood T cell repertoires in COVID-19 (dated by TCRdb to 2018 to 2021). For context, the study as a whole: Samples from collaborators originated in the United States, Italy and Spain and spanned both the acute and convalescent phases of COVID-19. The material from the prospective study consisted of cDNA or gDNA derived from T cells, B-cell-depleted T cells, or PBMCs. Subjects who had been exposed to COVID-19, were actively infected with it, or had recovered from it provided the deeply sampled blood TCRbeta repertoires that made up the dataset. The repertoires were released in a freely available public database meant as a resource for research on the immune response to SARS-CoV-2. The samples were drawn from the first 160 participants of the ongoing ImmuneRACE study and from 1,254 subjects provided by 6 global collaborators. Nearly every sample came with metadata listing a de-identified subject ID, COVID-19 status, age in years and sex. Where available, HLA class I and class II types were taken from metadata supplied by the sample provider and were not determined by assay-based typing. General study outcomes and caveats: The amount of clinical and demographic metadata varied by source and participant and was provided uncurated.

This clone was found a few times. Its antigen is not yet known. No base-level quality is on record; no much larger clone is a single base apart. Other DNA sequences from this sample encode an identical CDR3 as well. CDR1 and CDR2, looked up from the germline V gene, are LGHNA and YSLEER. Unmatched junction bases come to 2, with V trimmed by 0 bases and J by 1 base. The CDR3 sequence holds 16 residues, the cysteine and phenylalanine included. This entry keeps only the CDR3 DNA: 48 bases, framed from base 1. In the prospective study, participants were about 18 to 95 years old, resided in about two dozen geographic areas of the United States, and were enrolled through a virtual design. In the prospective study, cohorts were assigned on the basis of participant-reported clinical history obtained from a screening survey and a study questionnaire. In the prospective study, whole blood, serum and a nasopharyngeal or oropharyngeal swab were collected from each participant by mobile phlebotomists. Prospective study participants could optionally give additional blood draws and questionnaires over an approximately two-month period. Prospective study blood samples were shipped either frozen or at room temperature before DNA extraction.

TCRbeta CDR3 regions were amplified from genomic DNA by means of the immunoSEQ Assay, a bias-controlled multiplex PCR. Turning to the authors' computational methods: Nucleated cell counts per sample were estimated from amplification of reference gene primers within the assay. To quantify the absolute abundance of each unique TCRbeta CDR3 rearrangement, sequence reads were collapsed and filtered. For each sample, productive Simpson clonality was calculated by taking the square root of Simpson's diversity index across productive rearrangements. TCRdb took over this immuneACCESS table, retaining in-frame rearrangements with V and J assigned. Such tables are incomplete; in checked studies, under half of the missing clones stem from an unresolved V gene, and the remainder is unexplained. The V and J calls and clone size come from that table; D and trimming were worked out from the DNA. The sample table shows some 200,000 clones, and approximately 80% are seen once. Under 6.5% of the sample is taken by the ten largest.

The chain uses TRBV4-3 and TRBJ2-3, with 9 bases in between that match TRBD2. The source material was PBMCs or T cells enriched from blood (not recorded which). This sequence was found in a woman aged 55 to 70 with acute COVID-19. The nucleotide sequence is TGCGCCAGCAGCCAAGATAGACTAGCGGGCACAGATACGCAGTATTTT. Translation gives CASSQDRLAGTDTQYF.